The 20 T cell receptor beta chains below come from one sample, sequenced in a study of neoadjuvant anti-PD-1 for oral cavity cancer. Assay used: immunoSEQ multiplex PCR; TCRdb lists only in-frame clones, some missing. The sample carries 15,000 or so clones, 64% recorded once. Here the sequenced sample was PBMCs, taken before nivolumab (anti-PD-1) treatment. These receptors were taken from a person aged 40 to 85 with oral cavity squamous cell carcinoma.

The gene calls are TRBV6-6 and TRBJ2-2; D is possibly TRBD1 (5 bases). Germline V gene data show CDR1 as MNHNY and CDR2 as SVGAGI (reference sequence). This CDR3 spans 15 amino acids. The V and J ends lost 0 bases and 7 bases respectively, with 12 bases between them. The CDR3, as DNA: TGTGCCAGCAGTTACTCGAGGCAGGGATACGGGGAGCTGTTTTTT. It translates to CASSYSRQGYGELFF.

The chain combines TRBV6-1 with TRBJ1-5; 10 bases match TRBD1. The CDR3 covers 13 residues. V was pared by 6 bases and J by 7 bases, with 3 bases of the junction left unmatched. CDR1 MNHNS and CDR2 SASEGT come from the germline V gene. In DNA, the CDR3 is TGTGCCAGCAGGACAGGGGGCGGGCAGCCCCAGCATTTT. It encodes CASRTGGGQPQHF.

This clone has a handful of counts. The gene calls are TRBV28 and TRBJ1-5; TRBD1 agrees at 11 bases. Germline V lookup: CDR1 MDHEN, CDR2 SYDVKM. J gave up 3 bases and V 4 bases, and 2 bases lay outside the gene matches. The CDR3 loop spans 15 amino acids. The CDR3 sequence is CASSSGQGDNQPQHF. CDR3 DNA sequence: TGTGCCAGCAGTTCGGGACAGGGGGACAATCAGCCCCAGCATTTT.

V gene TRBV10-2 combines with J gene TRBJ2-6; TRBD1 matches 10 bases. Trimming took 3 bases from V and 1 from J; bases not matched to a gene: 3. The CDR3 extends over 17 amino acids. CDR1 is WSHSY, CDR2 SAAADI, per germline. The CDR3: CASSDGDRGSGANVLTF. DNA of the CDR3: TGCGCCAGCAGTGATGGGGACAGGGGTTCTGGGGCCAACGTCCTGACTTTC.

The chain joins TRBV15 to TRBJ2-7; D unresolved. V was cut by 4 bases and J by 3 bases, with 10 bases left in between. CDR3 length: 13 residues. Germline values: CDR1 LNHNV, CDR2 YYDKDF (reference sequence). The CDR3 region has the DNA TGTGCCACCAGCAACGTGGTTGGCTACGAGCAGTACTTC. It is translated as CATSNVVGYEQYF. Filled out from reference TRBV15 and TRBJ2-7, the complete variable domain reads DAMVIQNPRYQVTQFGKPVTLSCSQTLNHNVMYWYQQKSSQAPKLLFHYYDKDFNNEADTPDNFQSRRPNTSFCFLDIRSPGLGDTAMYLCATSNVVGYEQYFGPGTRLTVT.

The sample holds a few counts of this clone. CDR3 amino acids: CASNLWGGEQYF. DNA for the CDR3: TGTGCCAGCAATCTTTGGGGGGGAGAGCAGTACTTC. V and J are TRBV6-5 and TRBJ2-7; 7 nucleotides align to TRBD2. CDR3 length equals 12 residues. The V and J ends lost 7 bases and 7 bases, in that order; junction bases with no gene match: 7. Germline CDR1 MNHEY, CDR2 SVGAGI.

This clone was detected a few times. The CDR3 sequence: CASSQTGGNEKLFF. As DNA, the CDR3 is TGTGCCAGCAGTCAGACAGGGGGCAATGAAAAACTGTTTTTT. The rearrangement joins TRBV7-9 to TRBJ1-4, with TRBD1 matching 10 bases. This CDR3 is 14 amino acids long. Trimming cost V 6 bases and J 5 bases; bases outside gene matches: 3. Germline CDR1 and CDR2: SEHNR and FQNEAQ (reference sequence).

The rearrangement uses TRBV6-6 and TRBJ1-2, with D tentatively TRBD1 (6 bases). Between the trimmed V and J ends, which lost 2 bases and 4 bases, there was a span of 14 bases. CDR3 length: 15 amino acids. Per germline, CDR1 MNHNY and CDR2 SVGAGI (reference sequence). CDR3 protein: CASSYGGLITYGYTF. The CDR3 bases are TGTGCCAGCAGTTACGGGGGGCTAATCACCTATGGCTACACCTTC.

This clone was found a few times. This sequence joins TRBV6-5 and TRBJ1-5; tentatively, D is TRBD1 (5 bases). CDR3 length: 15 amino acids. With 5 bases removed from V and 6 bases from J, the gap between germline ends came to 17 bases. CDR1 and CDR2 from the germline V gene are MNHEY and SVGAGI. DNA of the CDR3: TGTGCCAGCAGTCTTGGGGGAGGTTCCGTTCAGCCCCAGCATTTT. It yields the protein CASSLGGGSVQPQHF.

This clone turned up a few times. The J gene is TRBJ1-1, the V gene TRBV6-4, with unresolved D. V was pared by 1 base and J by 1 base, with 7 bases between. Germline V CDR1 and CDR2: MRHNA, SNTAGT. This CDR3 is built from 14 residues. The CDR3 sequence: CASSDCQSNTEAFF. The CDR3 DNA sequence: TGTGCCAGCAGTGACTGCCAGTCGAACACTGAAGCTTTCTTT.

The chain couples TRBV5-6 to TRBJ1-5, with D unresolved. Germline lookup yields CDR1 SGHDT and CDR2 YYEEEE. V lost 0 bases, J lost 7 bases, and 8 bases lay in between. The CDR3 contains 13 residues. The CDR3 coding sequence is TGTGCCAGCAGCTTGGGGCAGTACCAGCCCCAGCATTTT. Protein: CASSLGQYQPQHF.

This chain connects TRBV11-2 to TRBJ2-5, with 7 bases fitting TRBD2. This CDR3 is built from 16 residues. With V trimmed by 1 base and J by 5 bases, 10 bases remained unmatched. Per the germline V gene, CDR1 is SGHAT and CDR2 is FQNNGV. Here the CDR3 DNA reads TGTGCCAGCAGCTTAGCAGGCGGGAGAACGGGGGAGACCCAGTACTTC. Its translation is CASSLAGGRTGETQYF.

CDR3 in amino acids: CASSFRTSNEKLFF. CDR3 coding DNA: TGTGCCAGCAGTTTCAGGACATCTAATGAAAAACTGTTTTTT. This chain connects TRBV6-5 to TRBJ1-4; the D gene is possibly TRBD1 (5 bases). Deletions cut 4 bases from V and 3 bases from J, with 9 bases between. Germline CDR1 is MNHEY and CDR2 is SVGAGI. The CDR3 contains 14 residues.

This clone was recorded a few times. An end of the junction differs from the germline gene, which may be a read error. This rearrangement joins TRBV7-7 to TRBJ2-7; possibly TRBD1 for D (6 bases). Germline lookup yields CDR1 SSHAT and CDR2 FNYEAQ (reference sequence). The CDR3 is 15 residues long. The CDR3 protein is CASSLGGLSYVGQYF. The CDR3 DNA reads TGTGCTAGCAGCTTAGGGGGTCTCAGCTACGTAGGGCAGTACTTC.

The chain is built from TRBV6-1 and TRBJ2-3; D ambiguous. V lost 4 bases and J lost 4, with 12 bases in between. Germline CDR1 is MNHNS and CDR2 is SASEGT. The CDR3 runs 14 residues. This chain's CDR3 is CASSGRRSPDTQYF. The CDR3 DNA follows: TGTGCCAGCAGTGGTCGGCGGTCCCCAGATACGCAGTATTTT.

The sample holds a few counts of this clone. V and J are TRBV6-1 and TRBJ1-2; no definite D call. This CDR3 region has 13 residues. Per germline, CDR1 MNHNS and CDR2 SASEGT. Deletions cut 1 base from V and 6 bases from J, with 9 bases between. CDR3 nucleotide sequence: TGTGCCAGCAGTGAAGTCAAGGAAAATGGCTACACCTTC. It yields the protein CASSEVKENGYTF.

The chain has TRBV10-3 and TRBJ2-1, with D possibly being TRBD2 (5 bases). V was cut by 2 bases and J by 5 bases, with 10 bases left in between. The CDR3 runs to 14 residues. Per germline, CDR1 ENHRY and CDR2 SYGVKD. The DNA for the CDR3 is TGTGCCATCAGTGAGGCAGCGGACCACAATGAGCAGTTCTTC. Translated: CAISEAADHNEQFF.

V usage is TRBV10-3 and J usage is TRBJ2-2; D unresolved. This CDR3 region has 14 residues. V was clipped by 6 bases and J by 1 base, with 9 bases between them. Germline assignment: CDR1 ENHRY and CDR2 SYGVKD. This CDR3 reads CAISRTENTGELFF. In DNA form, the CDR3 reads TGTGCCATCAGCCGGACGGAGAACACCGGGGAGCTGTTTTTT.

This clone was counted a few times. The chain recombines TRBV5-1 with TRBJ1-1; D unclear. CDR1 and CDR2 from the germline V gene are SGHRS and YFSETQ. The V end lost 5 bases, the J end lost 6 bases, and 20 bases lay between the germline ends. The CDR3 covers 15 residues. The CDR3 nucleotides read TGCGCCAGCAGTCCACTCCGAGACCCTTACGCTGAAGCTTTCTTT. Translation gives CASSPLRDPYAEAFF. Based on the CDR3 plus reference TRBV5-1 and TRBJ1-1, the full variable domain is KAGVTQTPRYLIKTRGQQVTLSCSPISGHRSVSWYQQTPGQGLQFLFEYFSETQRNKGNFPGRFSGRQFSNSRSEMNVSTLELGDSALYLCASSPLRDPYAEAFFGQGTRLTVV.

This chain links TRBV19 with TRBJ2-7, with TRBD2 matching 12 bases. V shed 6 bases, J shed 7 bases, and the junction held 13 bases outside the gene matches. Per germline, CDR1 LNHDA and CDR2 SQIVND (reference sequence). The CDR3 consists of 16 residues. The CDR3 sequence is CASSETSGRLTGEQYF. The CDR3 bases are TGTGCCAGTAGCGAGACTAGCGGGAGATTAACGGGAGAGCAGTACTTC.